These T cell receptor beta chains were read from a single sample in a study of blood T cell repertoires in COVID-19. Assay: immunoSEQ multiplex PCR; the TCRdb copy retains only in-frame clones and omits some. The repertoire holds under 300,000 clones, with 80% to 95% as singletons. The sequenced sample was peripheral blood. The receptors come from a man younger than 45 with COVID-19, enrolled during active disease. Each CDR3 is given with its conserved first and last residue. Fields, in order: clone size, CDR3 length, D gene, J gene, V gene, CDR3 protein, CDR3 DNA. D genes are given only for firm matches. Size values are once, few and many counts, or a class for expanded clones, and some rows have none.

abundance: -
len: 13
d_gene: -
j_gene: TRBJ1-1
v_gene: TRBV6-1
CDR3aa: CASSDSIGTEAFF
CDR3nt: TGTGCCAGCAGTGACAGTATTGGCACTGAAGCTTTCTTT

abundance: few
len: 11
d_gene: -
j_gene: TRBJ1-1
v_gene: TRBV2
CDR3aa: CASRVRGEAFF
CDR3nt: TGTGCCAGCAGGGTCAGGGGTGAAGCTTTCTTT

abundance: -
len: 14
d_gene: TRBD1
j_gene: TRBJ1-2
v_gene: TRBV7-9
CDR3aa: CASSLGQGVIGYTF
CDR3nt: TGTGCCAGCAGCCTGGGACAGGGGGTGATTGGCTACACCTTC

abundance: -
len: 12
d_gene: -
j_gene: TRBJ2-3
v_gene: TRBV5-1
CDR3aa: CASSSVGDTQYF
CDR3nt: TGCGCCAGCAGTTCGGTTGGAGATACGCAGTATTTT

abundance: once
len: 17
d_gene: -
j_gene: TRBJ1-1
v_gene: TRBV24-1
CDR3aa: CATSDLMALLVNTEAFF
CDR3nt: TGTGCCACCAGTGATTTGATGGCCCTACTAGTTAACACTGAAGCTTTCTTT

abundance: -
len: 14
d_gene: -
j_gene: TRBJ2-1
v_gene: TRBV24-1
CDR3aa: CATSEGTGFDEQFF
CDR3nt: TGTGCCACCAGTGAAGGAACAGGCTTTGATGAGCAGTTCTTC

abundance: -
len: 15
d_gene: TRBD1
j_gene: TRBJ2-7
v_gene: TRBV5-1
CDR3aa: CASSFKPTGTGEQYF
CDR3nt: TGCGCCAGCAGCTTCAAGCCGACAGGGACGGGGGAGCAGTACTTC

abundance: -
len: 16
d_gene: TRBD2
j_gene: TRBJ2-5
v_gene: TRBV5-1
CDR3aa: CASSLGSGGALETQYF
CDR3nt: TGCGCCAGCAGCTTGGGTAGCGGGGGGGCCCTGGAGACCCAGTACTTC

abundance: -
len: 14
d_gene: -
j_gene: TRBJ1-6
v_gene: TRBV15
CDR3aa: CATSTNRDNSPLHF
CDR3nt: TGTGCCACCAGCACAAACAGGGATAATTCACCCCTCCACTTT

abundance: medium-sized
len: 11
d_gene: -
j_gene: TRBJ1-3
v_gene: TRBV25-1
CDR3aa: CASSWGDTIYF
CDR3nt: TGTGCCAGCAGCTGGGGAGACACCATATATTTT

abundance: few
len: 15
d_gene: -
j_gene: TRBJ1-2
v_gene: TRBV19
CDR3aa: CASSIDRGQGSGYTF
CDR3nt: TGTGCCAGTAGTATAGATCGGGGCCAGGGGAGTGGCTACACCTTC

abundance: once
len: 16
d_gene: TRBD1
j_gene: TRBJ2-5
v_gene: TRBV4-1
CDR3aa: CASSQVSDRGQETQYF
CDR3nt: TGCGCCAGCAGCCAAGTTTCGGACAGGGGGCAAGAGACCCAGTACTTC

abundance: -
len: 15
d_gene: TRBD1
j_gene: TRBJ1-6
v_gene: TRBV19
CDR3aa: CASSPGQGSYSPLHF
CDR3nt: TGTGCCAGTAGTCCGGGACAGGGGTCTTATTCACCCCTCCACTTT

abundance: -
len: 14
d_gene: TRBD2
j_gene: TRBJ2-1
v_gene: TRBV3-1/TRBV3-2
CDR3aa: CASSPIGLGSEQFF
CDR3nt: TGTGCCAGCAGCCCCATCGGACTAGGGAGTGAGCAGTTCTTC

abundance: -
len: 14
d_gene: -
j_gene: TRBJ2-2
v_gene: TRBV2
CDR3aa: CASTDPRGPGELFF
CDR3nt: TGTGCCAGCACCGATCCTAGGGGTCCCGGGGAGCTGTTTTTT

abundance: -
len: 15
d_gene: -
j_gene: TRBJ2-3
v_gene: TRBV3-1/TRBV3-2
CDR3aa: CASSQGATNTDTQYF
CDR3nt: TGTGCCAGCAGCCAAGGGGCTACCAACACAGATACGCAGTATTTT

abundance: few
len: 13
d_gene: -
j_gene: TRBJ2-5
v_gene: TRBV10-3
CDR3aa: CAISEVAVETQYF
CDR3nt: TGTGCCATCAGTGAGGTAGCGGTGGAGACCCAGTACTTC

abundance: -
len: 14
d_gene: -
j_gene: TRBJ1-5
v_gene: TRBV28
CDR3aa: CASMESRAPWAQHF
CDR3nt: TGTGCCAGCATGGAGTCCAGGGCCCCATGGGCCCAGCATTTT

abundance: -
len: 15
d_gene: -
j_gene: TRBJ1-4
v_gene: TRBV7-6
CDR3aa: CASSLRGTTNEKLFF
CDR3nt: TGTGCCAGCAGCTTAAGGGGGACCACTAATGAAAAACTGTTTTTT

abundance: -
len: 15
d_gene: TRBD1
j_gene: TRBJ1-1
v_gene: TRBV19
CDR3aa: CASTQGGGLNTEAFF
CDR3nt: TGTGCCAGTACCCAGGGGGGAGGTTTGAACACTGAAGCTTTCTTT

abundance: -
len: 15
d_gene: TRBD1
j_gene: TRBJ2-7
v_gene: TRBV7-2
CDR3aa: CASSLGGQGAREQYF
CDR3nt: TGTGCCAGCAGCTTAGGGGGACAGGGGGCTCGCGAGCAGTACTTC

abundance: -
len: 15
d_gene: TRBD1
j_gene: TRBJ1-5
v_gene: TRBV6-5
CDR3aa: CASRVRTGRNQPQHF
CDR3nt: TGTGCCAGCAGGGTTAGGACAGGGAGGAATCAGCCCCAGCATTTT

abundance: once
len: 17
d_gene: TRBD1
j_gene: TRBJ1-2
v_gene: TRBV6-2/TRBV6-3
CDR3aa: CASSKGQGASVVHGYTF
CDR3nt: TGTGCCAGCAGCAAGGGACAGGGGGCGTCGGTTGTCCATGGCTACACCTTC

abundance: -
len: 14
d_gene: -
j_gene: TRBJ2-5
v_gene: TRBV14
CDR3aa: CASSLAHQVKTQYF
CDR3nt: TGTGCCAGCAGCCTTGCACATCAGGTGAAGACCCAGTACTTC

abundance: -
len: 16
d_gene: -
j_gene: TRBJ2-1
v_gene: TRBV11-3
CDR3aa: CASSQRTSQPYNEQFF
CDR3nt: TGTGCCAGCAGCCAACGAACTAGCCAACCCTACAATGAGCAGTTCTTC

abundance: -
len: 15
d_gene: -
j_gene: TRBJ1-1
v_gene: TRBV5-1
CDR3aa: CASSPLVGGDTEAFF
CDR3nt: TGCGCCAGCAGCCCTCTGGTGGGGGGGGACACTGAAGCTTTCTTT

abundance: -
len: 14
d_gene: -
j_gene: TRBJ1-2
v_gene: TRBV27
CDR3aa: CASSFNGDNYGYTF
CDR3nt: TGTGCCAGCAGTTTCAACGGGGATAACTATGGCTACACCTTC

abundance: -
len: 12
d_gene: -
j_gene: TRBJ1-1
v_gene: TRBV25-1
CDR3aa: CASSERGAEAFF
CDR3nt: TGTGCCAGCAGTGAACGGGGTGCTGAAGCTTTCTTT

abundance: -
len: 15
d_gene: -
j_gene: TRBJ1-5
v_gene: TRBV3-1/TRBV3-2
CDR3aa: CASSQGGAGNQPQHF
CDR3nt: TGTGCCAGCAGCCAAGGGGGCGCGGGCAATCAGCCCCAGCATTTT

abundance: -
len: 13
d_gene: TRBD1
j_gene: TRBJ1-4
v_gene: TRBV2
CDR3aa: CASRRDRGEKLFF
CDR3nt: TGTGCCTCGAGACGGGACAGGGGCGAAAAACTGTTTTTT

abundance: -
len: 18
d_gene: -
j_gene: TRBJ1-6
v_gene: TRBV13
CDR3aa: CASSLGEGVFSYNSPLHF
CDR3nt: TGTGCCAGCAGCTTAGGTGAAGGGGTGTTCTCCTATAATTCACCCCTCCACTTT

abundance: once
len: 18
d_gene: -
j_gene: TRBJ1-3
v_gene: TRBV12-5
CDR3aa: CASGNRPSGPGSGNTIYF
CDR3nt: TGTGCTAGTGGCAACCGCCCTTCAGGTCCAGGATCTGGAAACACCATATATTTT

abundance: -
len: 13
d_gene: TRBD1
j_gene: TRBJ1-6
v_gene: TRBV19
CDR3aa: CASVRGRGSPLHF
CDR3nt: TGTGCCAGTGTAAGGGGGCGCGGATCACCCCTCCACTTT

abundance: -
len: 13
d_gene: TRBD1
j_gene: TRBJ1-5
v_gene: TRBV5-5
CDR3aa: CASSWDRDQPQHF
CDR3nt: TGTGCCAGCAGCTGGGACAGGGATCAGCCCCAGCATTTT